The rows below give T cell receptor beta chains drawn from one sample of a study of blood T cell repertoires in COVID-19. The repertoire was sequenced with immunoSEQ multiplex PCR; TCRdb's copy has only in-frame clones and lacks some. This repertoire shows 180,000 or so clones, over 75% found once; its top ten account for more than 3%. Material: peripheral blood. The receptors were gathered from a man between 60 and 75 years old with acute or convalescent COVID-19. CDR3s include the opening cysteine and the closing phenylalanine or tryptophan. D genes are given only for firm matches. Clone size appears in some rows only: once, few, many, or a class for an expanded clone.

j_call,v_call,clone_size,d_call,cdr3_nt,cdr3_aa
TRBJ2-1,TRBV18,-,-,TGTGCCAGCTCACAGTTGGAGACGGCGAACAATGAGCAGTTCTTC,CASSQLETANNEQFF
TRBJ1-6,TRBV4-1,-,-,TGCGCCAGCAGCCAAGCCAAACAACAGGCCACTATTAGCTCCTATAATTCACCCCTCCACTTT,CASSQAKQQATISSYNSPLHF
TRBJ1-6,TRBV5-5,-,TRBD1,TGTGCCAGCAGCTTCGGGACAGATAATTCACCCCTCCACTTT,CASSFGTDNSPLHF
TRBJ2-7,TRBV19,-,TRBD2,TGTGCCAGTAGTCCTAGCGGGGTCTCCTACGAGCAGTACTTC,CASSPSGVSYEQYF
TRBJ2-7,TRBV4-1,-,TRBD2,TGCGCCAGCAGCCAGATGAGCGGGAGACCCTACGAGCAGTACTTC,CASSQMSGRPYEQYF
TRBJ2-1,TRBV29-1,-,TRBD2,TGCAGCGTTGCCAGAATAGCGGGAGGGCCGAGTGAGCAGTTCTTC,CSVARIAGGPSEQFF
TRBJ2-7,TRBV2,-,TRBD1,TGTGCCAGCAGTCGGGGACAGCTATACGAGCAGTACTTC,CASSRGQLYEQYF
TRBJ1-1,TRBV7-3,-,TRBD1,TGTGCCAGCAGCTGGAAACAGGGGAGTGAAGCTTTCTTT,CASSWKQGSEAFF
TRBJ1-4,TRBV18,-,-,TGTGCCAGCTCCAAGGGAGGGAATGAAAAACTGTTTTTT,CASSKGGNEKLFF
TRBJ2-7,TRBV2,-,TRBD2,TGTGCCAGCAGGGTGACTAGCGGGCCTCCCTACGAGCAGTACTTC,CASRVTSGPPYEQYF
TRBJ2-3,TRBV11-2,once,-,TGTGCCAGCAGCCGCCCCTCGGGTTTGGCAGATACGCAGTATTTT,CASSRPSGLADTQYF
TRBJ1-1,TRBV29-1,-,TRBD1,TGCAGCGTTGAATGGGGGACAGGTAGGGACACTGAAGCTTTCTTT,CSVEWGTGRDTEAFF
TRBJ2-3,TRBV18,-,-,TGTGCCAGCTCACCACCCCAGTCCACGCAGTATTTT,CASSPPQSTQYF
TRBJ2-7,TRBV4-2,-,TRBD2,TGTGCCAGCAGCCGAGGGACTAGCGGGAGCGTGTCCTACGAGCAGTACTTC,CASSRGTSGSVSYEQYF
TRBJ2-1,TRBV29-1,-,TRBD2,TGCAGCGGGACCCGACTAGCGGGAGGGCTTAGCTCCTACAATGAGCAGTTCTTC,CSGTRLAGGLSSYNEQFF
TRBJ2-7,TRBV7-9,-,-,TGTGCCAGCAGCTGGGGACACTGGAACTACGAGCAGTACTTC,CASSWGHWNYEQYF
TRBJ2-7,TRBV7-9,-,TRBD1,TGTGCCAGCAGCTTCGGGACAGGGGACGAGCAGTACTTC,CASSFGTGDEQYF
TRBJ2-1,TRBV7-8,-,-,TGTGCCAGCAGCCCTTCGTCCGGAGCTGGCTACAATGAGCAGTTCTTC,CASSPSSGAGYNEQFF
TRBJ2-7,TRBV5-6,-,TRBD2,TGTGCCAGCAGCTTGCCTAGCGGGACCTACGAGCAGTACTTC,CASSLPSGTYEQYF
TRBJ1-1,TRBV27,-,-,TGTGCCAGCACCACGGCAGGCAACACTGAAGCTTTCTTT,CASTTAGNTEAFF
TRBJ1-4,TRBV28,-,-,TGTGCCAGCAGTTTATGGTCAGGGGTGCTGGAAAAACTGTTTTTT,CASSLWSGVLEKLFF
TRBJ2-7,TRBV21-1,-,-,TGTGCCAGCCTAGTCCGCCGGGGTAGCCACTTATCCTACGAGCAGTACTTC,CASLVRRGSHLSYEQYF
TRBJ2-1,TRBV10-3,-,-,TGTGCCATCAGTGAGTCTGGACAGCGAGTATTGCGGCAGTTCTTC,CAISESGQRVLRQFF
TRBJ2-1,TRBV10-1,-,TRBD1,TGCGCCAGCAGTGAGTCGGAGGACAGGGACAATGAGCAGTTCTTC,CASSESEDRDNEQFF
TRBJ2-5,TRBV15,-,-,TGTGCCACCAGCAGAGATTCCGCAGGGGTCGAACAAGAGACCCAGTACTTC,CATSRDSAGVEQETQYF
TRBJ2-1,TRBV15,-,-,TGTGCCACCAGTGCCATTATTAAACAGGGGGAGGGAAATGAGCAGTTCTTC,CATSAIIKQGEGNEQFF
TRBJ2-7,TRBV5-4,once,TRBD2,TGTGCCAGCAGCTTCCCCGACACCGGGACTAGCGGCGAGCAGTACTTC,CASSFPDTGTSGEQYF
TRBJ2-1,TRBV28,-,TRBD2,TGTGCCAGCAAGTCCAGCGGGATTGGGTCCTACAATGAGCAGTTCTTC,CASKSSGIGSYNEQFF
TRBJ2-2,TRBV5-8,-,TRBD1,TGTGCCAGCAGCCCCGGGACAGGGAGAAACACCGGGGAGCTGTTTTTT,CASSPGTGRNTGELFF
TRBJ2-5,TRBV28,-,-,TGTGCCAGCACCGGGTGGGAGACCCAGTACTTC,CASTGWETQYF
TRBJ2-2,TRBV3-1/TRBV3-2,-,TRBD2,TGTGCCAGCAGCATCACCGGGACTAGCGGGCGGCCTGGGGAGCTGTTTTTT,CASSITGTSGRPGELFF
TRBJ2-7,TRBV28,-,-,TGTGCCAGCAGTTTATACCAGGTCTCCTACGAGCAGTACTTC,CASSLYQVSYEQYF
TRBJ2-7,TRBV6-2/TRBV6-3,once,TRBD1,TGTGCCAGCAGTTCCCCCCGGACAGGGGGCTACGAGCAGTACTTC,CASSSPRTGGYEQYF
TRBJ1-5,TRBV10-3,-,TRBD1,TGTGCCATCAGCAGCGGACAGGGCCAAGGGCCCCAGCATTTT,CAISSGQGQGPQHF
TRBJ2-7,TRBV6-5,-,-,TGTGCCAGCACCCGGGTCGGGAGCTCCTACGAGCAGTACTTC,CASTRVGSSYEQYF
TRBJ1-2,TRBV28,-,-,TGTGCCAGCAGTCCGTCGGGGACACTCTATGGCTACACCTTC,CASSPSGTLYGYTF
TRBJ2-5,TRBV7-9,-,TRBD2,TGTGCCAGCAGCCCCCGGACTAGCGAAGAGACCCAGTACTTC,CASSPRTSEETQYF
TRBJ1-2,TRBV7-9,-,-,TGTGCCAGCAGCGCCACTAAGACAGACAAGAACGGCTACACCTTC,CASSATKTDKNGYTF
TRBJ2-7,TRBV18,-,TRBD1,TGTGCCAGCTCACCAGGGACAGGGGACTACGAGCAGTACTTC,CASSPGTGDYEQYF
TRBJ2-3,TRBV15,-,TRBD1,TGTGCCACCAGCAGAGACGACAGGGATAGCACAGATACGCAGTATTTT,CATSRDDRDSTDTQYF
TRBJ2-1,TRBV27,few,TRBD2,TGTGCCAGCAGTATCGGACTAGCGGGAGCTTCTGGGCAGTTCTTC,CASSIGLAGASGQFF
TRBJ2-1,TRBV5-4,-,-,TGTGCCAGCAGCCTAAACAGGCAGAGCTCCTACAATGAGCAGTTCTTC,CASSLNRQSSYNEQFF
TRBJ1-1,TRBV18,-,-,TGTGCCAGCTCACGATCCAGGGGATCGGGACAGAACACTGAAGCTTTCTTT,CASSRSRGSGQNTEAFF
TRBJ2-7,TRBV27,-,TRBD1,TGTGCCAGCAGTTTGGGGACAGGGCTAAACGAGCAGTACTTC,CASSLGTGLNEQYF
TRBJ1-5,TRBV27,-,-,TGTGCCAGCAGTCCTCAGGGGAACAATCAGCCCCAGCATTTT,CASSPQGNNQPQHF
TRBJ1-4,TRBV28,-,-,TGTGCCAGCAGTTCCGCCGGAGGGGGGGCCATACAACTGTTTTTT,CASSSAGGGAIQLFF
TRBJ1-1,TRBV15,-,TRBD1,TGTGCCACCAGCAACAGGGGCATGAACACTGAAGCTTTCTTT,CATSNRGMNTEAFF
TRBJ1-5,TRBV27,-,TRBD1,TGTGCCAGCAGTTACAGGGGTAGCGGGAGTCAGCCCCAGCATTTT,CASSYRGSGSQPQHF
TRBJ1-1,TRBV2,few,TRBD1,TGTGCCAGCAGTGATGAAGGGGGCTTATCTGAAGCTTTCTTT,CASSDEGGLSEAFF
TRBJ1-1,TRBV7-2,-,TRBD1,TGTGCCAGCAGCTTCCGGGACAGTGAAGCTTTCTTT,CASSFRDSEAFF